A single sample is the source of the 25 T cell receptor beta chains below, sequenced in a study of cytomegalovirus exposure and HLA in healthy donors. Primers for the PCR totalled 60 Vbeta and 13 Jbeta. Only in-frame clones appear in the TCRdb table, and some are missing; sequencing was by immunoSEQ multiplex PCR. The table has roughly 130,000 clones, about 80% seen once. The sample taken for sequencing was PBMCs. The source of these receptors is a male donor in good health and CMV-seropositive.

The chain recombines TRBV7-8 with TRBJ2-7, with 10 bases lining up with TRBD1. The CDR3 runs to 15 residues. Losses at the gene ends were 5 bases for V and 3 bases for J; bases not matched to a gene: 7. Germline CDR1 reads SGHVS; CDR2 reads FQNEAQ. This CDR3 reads CASSLAGQGFYEQYF. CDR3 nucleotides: TGTGCCAGCAGCCTCGCGGGACAGGGGTTCTACGAGCAGTACTTC.

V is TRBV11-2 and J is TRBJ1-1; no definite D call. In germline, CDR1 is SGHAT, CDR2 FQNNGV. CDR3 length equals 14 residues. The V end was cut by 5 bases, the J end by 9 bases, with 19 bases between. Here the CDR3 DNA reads TGTGCCAGCAGCCTCCGAGTAAATTTTTTAAAAGCTTTCTTT. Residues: CASSLRVNFLKAFF.

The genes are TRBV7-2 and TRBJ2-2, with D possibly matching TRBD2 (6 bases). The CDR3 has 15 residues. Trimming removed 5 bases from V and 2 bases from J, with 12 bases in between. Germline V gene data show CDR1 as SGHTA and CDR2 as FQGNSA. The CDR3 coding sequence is TGTGCCAGCAGCCCAGGCGGGGCAAACACCGGGGAGCTGTTTTTT. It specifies CASSPGGANTGELFF.

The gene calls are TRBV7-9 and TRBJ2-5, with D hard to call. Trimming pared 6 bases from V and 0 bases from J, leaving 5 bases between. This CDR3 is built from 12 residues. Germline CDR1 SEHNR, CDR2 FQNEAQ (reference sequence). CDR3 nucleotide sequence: TGTGCCAGCAGTTATAACCAAGAGACCCAGTACTTC. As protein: CASSYNQETQYF.

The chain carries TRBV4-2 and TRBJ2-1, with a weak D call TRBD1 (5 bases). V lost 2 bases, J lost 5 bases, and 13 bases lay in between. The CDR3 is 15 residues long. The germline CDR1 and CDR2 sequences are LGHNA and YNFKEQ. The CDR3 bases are TGTGCCAGCAGCCAACTCGTGGGGCCCGACAATGAGCAGTTCTTC. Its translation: CASSQLVGPDNEQFF.

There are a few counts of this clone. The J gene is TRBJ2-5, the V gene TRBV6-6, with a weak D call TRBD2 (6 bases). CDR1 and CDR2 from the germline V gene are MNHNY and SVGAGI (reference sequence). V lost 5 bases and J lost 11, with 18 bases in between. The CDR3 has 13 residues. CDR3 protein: CASSLDGGNEQYF. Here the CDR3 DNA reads TGTGCCAGCAGTCTCGACGGGGGTAATGAGCAGTACTTC.

CDR3 residues: CASSLVGTGAHEQYF. CDR3 DNA sequence: TGTGCCAGCAGCTTAGTCGGGACAGGGGCCCACGAGCAGTACTTC. The chain has TRBV7-2 and TRBJ2-7, with 10 positions matching TRBD1. With 1 base clipped from V and 5 bases from J, the junction kept 5 bases outside the gene matches. The CDR3 length is 15 residues. Looked up from germline, CDR1 is SGHTA and CDR2 is FQGNSA.

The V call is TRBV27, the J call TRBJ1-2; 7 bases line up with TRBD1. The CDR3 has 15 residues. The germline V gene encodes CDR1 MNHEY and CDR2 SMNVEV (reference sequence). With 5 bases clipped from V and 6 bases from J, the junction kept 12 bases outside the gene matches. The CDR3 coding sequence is TGTGCCAGCAGTGCCCGGACAGGAGGAGGCGATGGCTACACCTTC. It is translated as CASSARTGGGDGYTF.

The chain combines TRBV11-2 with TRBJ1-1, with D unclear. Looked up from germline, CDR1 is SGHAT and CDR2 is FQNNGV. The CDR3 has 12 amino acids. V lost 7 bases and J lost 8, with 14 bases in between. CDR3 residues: CASTLGRTEAFF. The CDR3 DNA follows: TGTGCCAGCACCCTTGGGAGGACCGAAGCTTTCTTT.

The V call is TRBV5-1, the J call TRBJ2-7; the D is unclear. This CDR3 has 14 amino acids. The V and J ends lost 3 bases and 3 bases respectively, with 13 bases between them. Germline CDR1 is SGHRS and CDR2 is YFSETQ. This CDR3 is CASSSPPPSYEQYF. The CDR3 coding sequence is TGCGCCAGCAGCTCACCCCCCCCTAGCTACGAGCAGTACTTC.

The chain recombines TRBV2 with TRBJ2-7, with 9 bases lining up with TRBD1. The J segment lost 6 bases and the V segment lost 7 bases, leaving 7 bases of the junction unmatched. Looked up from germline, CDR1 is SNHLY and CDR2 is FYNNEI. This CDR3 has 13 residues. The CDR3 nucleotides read TGTGCCAGCATAACTACAGGGGGCGGCGAGCAGTACTTC. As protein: CASITTGGGEQYF.

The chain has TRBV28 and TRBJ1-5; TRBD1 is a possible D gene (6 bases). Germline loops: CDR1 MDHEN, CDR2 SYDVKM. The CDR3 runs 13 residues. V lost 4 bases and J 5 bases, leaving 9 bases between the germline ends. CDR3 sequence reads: CASSSGHYQPQHF. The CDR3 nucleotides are TGTGCCAGCAGTTCGGGACACTATCAGCCCCAGCATTTT.

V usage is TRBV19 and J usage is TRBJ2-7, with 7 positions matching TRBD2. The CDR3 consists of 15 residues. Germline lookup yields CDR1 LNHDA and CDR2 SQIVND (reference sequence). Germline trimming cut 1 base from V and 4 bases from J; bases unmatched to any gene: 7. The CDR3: CASSIVRAGTYEQYF. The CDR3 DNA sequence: TGTGCCAGTAGTATAGTTCGAGCGGGGACGTACGAGCAGTACTTC.

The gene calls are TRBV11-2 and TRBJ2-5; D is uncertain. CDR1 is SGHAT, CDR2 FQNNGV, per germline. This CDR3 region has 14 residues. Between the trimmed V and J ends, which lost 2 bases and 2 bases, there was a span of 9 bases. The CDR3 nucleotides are TGTGCCAGCAGCTTACTCCAGGTACAAGAGACCCAGTACTTC. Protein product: CASSLLQVQETQYF.

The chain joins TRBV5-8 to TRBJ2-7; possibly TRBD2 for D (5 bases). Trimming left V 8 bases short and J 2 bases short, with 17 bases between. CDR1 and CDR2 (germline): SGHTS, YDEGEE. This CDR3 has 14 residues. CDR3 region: CASHLPGVTYEQYF. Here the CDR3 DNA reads TGTGCCAGTCACCTCCCCGGGGTAACCTACGAGCAGTACTTC.

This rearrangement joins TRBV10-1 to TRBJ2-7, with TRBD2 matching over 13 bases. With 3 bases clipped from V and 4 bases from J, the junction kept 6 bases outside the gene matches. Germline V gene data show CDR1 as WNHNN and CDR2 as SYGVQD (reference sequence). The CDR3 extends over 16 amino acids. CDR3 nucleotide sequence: TGCGCCAGCAGTGAACTCGGACTAGCGGGAGTTTACGAGCAGTACTTC. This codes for CASSELGLAGVYEQYF.

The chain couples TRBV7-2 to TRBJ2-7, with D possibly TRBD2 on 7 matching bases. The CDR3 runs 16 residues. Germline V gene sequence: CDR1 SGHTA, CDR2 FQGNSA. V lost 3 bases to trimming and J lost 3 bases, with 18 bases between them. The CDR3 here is CASSFEGRGGYYEQYF. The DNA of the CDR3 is TGTGCCAGCAGCTTTGAAGGCCGCGGGGGCTACTACGAGCAGTACTTC.

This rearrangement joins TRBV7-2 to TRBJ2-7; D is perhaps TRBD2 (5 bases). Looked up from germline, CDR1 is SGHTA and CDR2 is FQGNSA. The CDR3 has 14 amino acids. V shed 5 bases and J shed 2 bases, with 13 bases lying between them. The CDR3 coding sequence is TGTGCCAGCAGCCCCCACCTAGCTCCCTACGAGCAGTACTTC. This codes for CASSPHLAPYEQYF.

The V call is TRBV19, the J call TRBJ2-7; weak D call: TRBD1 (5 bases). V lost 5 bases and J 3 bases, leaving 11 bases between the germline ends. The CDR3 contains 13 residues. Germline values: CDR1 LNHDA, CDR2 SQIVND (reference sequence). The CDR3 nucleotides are TGTGCCAGTAGTGACAGTCCCAACTACGAGCAGTACTTC. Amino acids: CASSDSPNYEQYF. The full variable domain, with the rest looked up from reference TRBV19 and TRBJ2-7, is DGGITQSPKYLFRKEGQNVTLSCEQNLNHDAMYWYRQDPGQGLRLIYYSQIVNDFQKGDIAEGYSVSREKKESFPLTVTSAQKNPTAFYLCASSDSPNYEQYFGPGTRLTVT.

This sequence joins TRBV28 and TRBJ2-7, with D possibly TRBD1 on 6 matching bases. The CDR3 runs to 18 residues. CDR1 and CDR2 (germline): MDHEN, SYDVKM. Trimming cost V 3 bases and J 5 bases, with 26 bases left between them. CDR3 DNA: TGTGCCAGCAGTTTCGTGGGACCCCGAGGGGGAGTGGCTGACGAGCAGTACTTC. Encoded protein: CASSFVGPRGGVADEQYF.

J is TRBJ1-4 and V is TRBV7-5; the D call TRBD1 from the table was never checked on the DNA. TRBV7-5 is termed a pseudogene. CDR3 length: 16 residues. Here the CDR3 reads CARSLALQGSNEKLFF. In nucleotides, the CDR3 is TGTGCCAGAAGCTTAGCCCTACAGGGTTCTAATGAAAAACTGTTTTTT.

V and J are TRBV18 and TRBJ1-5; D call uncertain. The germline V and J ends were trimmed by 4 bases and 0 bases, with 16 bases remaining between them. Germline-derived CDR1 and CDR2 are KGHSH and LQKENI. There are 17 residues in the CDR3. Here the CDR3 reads CASSLGPARYSNQPQHF. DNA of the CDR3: TGTGCCAGCTCACTTGGGCCCGCCCGATATAGCAATCAGCCCCAGCATTTT.

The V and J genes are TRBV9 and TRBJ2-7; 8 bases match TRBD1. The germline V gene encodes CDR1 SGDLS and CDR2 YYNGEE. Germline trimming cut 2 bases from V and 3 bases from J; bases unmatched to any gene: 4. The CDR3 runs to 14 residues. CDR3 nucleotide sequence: TGTGCCAGCAGCGTGGCCGACAGGGGCTACGAGCAGTACTTC. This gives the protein CASSVADRGYEQYF. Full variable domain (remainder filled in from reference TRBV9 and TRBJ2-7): DSGVTQTPKHLITATGQRVTLRCSPRSGDLSVYWYQQSLDQGLQFLIQYYNGEERAKGNILERFSAQQFPDLHSELNLSSLELGDSALYFCASSVADRGYEQYFGPGTRLTVT.

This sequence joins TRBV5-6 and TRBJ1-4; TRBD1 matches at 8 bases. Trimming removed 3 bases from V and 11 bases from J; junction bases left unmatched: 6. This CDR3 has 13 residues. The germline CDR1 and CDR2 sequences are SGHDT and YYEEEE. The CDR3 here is CASSSRTGWKLFF. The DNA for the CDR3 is TGTGCCAGCAGCTCGCGGACAGGGTGGAAACTGTTTTTT.

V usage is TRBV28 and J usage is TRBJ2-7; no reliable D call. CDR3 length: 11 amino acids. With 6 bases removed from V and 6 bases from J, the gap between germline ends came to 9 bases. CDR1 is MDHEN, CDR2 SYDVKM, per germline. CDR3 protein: CASSLTTEQYF. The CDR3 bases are TGTGCCAGCAGCCTCACTACCGAGCAGTACTTC.